The source of this TCR beta chain is a study of CD8+CD57+ T cells in acquired aplastic anemia. General study points: The study found no significant CD8+ Simpson's diversity difference between patients and controls. Common to patients and controls were 25 to 30 CD8+ CDR3 sequences.

This clonotype was detected ten times or more. What it binds is unknown. The trim removed 4 bases at V and 7 bases at J, leaving 8 bases unmatched. Germline V gives CDR1 MGHRA, CDR2 YSYEKL. The CDR3 contains 14 residues. TCR beta VDJ combinations and CDR3 sequences were profiled from genomic DNA. MiXCR, applied by TCRdb to the reads, yields one record per CDR3 protein. Here the sample spans about 140,000 distinct CDR3 sequences, about 40% being singletons. The specimen was sorted CD4+, CD8+, or CD8+CD57+ T cells (not recorded which) from PBMCs. V is TRBV4-1 and J is TRBJ2-5; 8 bases agree with TRBD2. This sequence was found in a human donor in good health, serving as a control. CDR3 in DNA: TGCGCCAGCAGCCCGCAAGCGGGGGCGGGGACCCAGTACTTC. This gives the protein CASSPQAGAGTQYF.